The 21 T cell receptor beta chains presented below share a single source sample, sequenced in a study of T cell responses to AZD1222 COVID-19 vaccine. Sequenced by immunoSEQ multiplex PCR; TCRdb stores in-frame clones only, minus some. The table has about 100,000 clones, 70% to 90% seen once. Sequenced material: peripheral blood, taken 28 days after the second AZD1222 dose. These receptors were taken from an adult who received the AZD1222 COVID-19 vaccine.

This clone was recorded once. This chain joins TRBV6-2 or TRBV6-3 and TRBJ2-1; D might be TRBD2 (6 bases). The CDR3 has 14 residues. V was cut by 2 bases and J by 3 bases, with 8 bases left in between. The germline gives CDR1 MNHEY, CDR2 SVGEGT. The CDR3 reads CASSYGGFYNEQFF. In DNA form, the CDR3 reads TGTGCCAGCAGTTACGGGGGGTTCTACAATGAGCAGTTCTTC.

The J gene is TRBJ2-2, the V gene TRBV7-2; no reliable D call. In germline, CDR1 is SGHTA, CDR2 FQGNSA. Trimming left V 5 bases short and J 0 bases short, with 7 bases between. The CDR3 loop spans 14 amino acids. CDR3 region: CASSTKTNTGELFF. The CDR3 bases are TGTGCCAGCAGCACCAAAACGAACACCGGGGAGCTGTTTTTT.

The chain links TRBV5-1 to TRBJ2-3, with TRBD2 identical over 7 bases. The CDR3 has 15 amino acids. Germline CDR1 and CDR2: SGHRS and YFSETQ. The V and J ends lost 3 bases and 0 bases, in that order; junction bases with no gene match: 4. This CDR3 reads CASSSSGESTDTQYF. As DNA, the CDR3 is TGCGCCAGCAGCTCTAGCGGCGAGAGCACAGATACGCAGTATTTT.

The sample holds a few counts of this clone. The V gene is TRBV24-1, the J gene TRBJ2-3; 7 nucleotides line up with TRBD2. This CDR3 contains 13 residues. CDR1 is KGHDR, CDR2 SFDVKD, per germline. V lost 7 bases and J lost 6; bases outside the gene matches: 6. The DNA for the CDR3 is TGTGCCACCAGCTGGGACTATCGGGATACGCAGTATTTT. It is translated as CATSWDYRDTQYF.

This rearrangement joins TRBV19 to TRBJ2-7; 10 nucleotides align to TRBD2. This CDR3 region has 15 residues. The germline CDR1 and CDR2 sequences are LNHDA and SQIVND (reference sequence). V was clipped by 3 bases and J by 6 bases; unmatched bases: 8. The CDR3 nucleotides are TGTGCCAGTAGTATTTCCTGGACTAGCGGTTCCGAGCAGTACTTC. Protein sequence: CASSISWTSGSEQYF.

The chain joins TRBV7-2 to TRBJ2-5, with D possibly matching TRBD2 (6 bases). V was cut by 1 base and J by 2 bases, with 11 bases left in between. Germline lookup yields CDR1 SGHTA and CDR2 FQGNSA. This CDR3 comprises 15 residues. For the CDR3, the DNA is TGTGCCAGCAGCTTAGATCGGGGGTGGCAAGAGACCCAGTACTTC. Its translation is CASSLDRGWQETQYF.

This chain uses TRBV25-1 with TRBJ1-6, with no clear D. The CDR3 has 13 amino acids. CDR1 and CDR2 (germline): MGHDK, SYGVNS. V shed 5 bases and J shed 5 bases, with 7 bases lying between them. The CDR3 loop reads CASSKGDNSPLHF. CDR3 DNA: TGTGCCAGCAGTAAAGGAGATAATTCACCCCTCCACTTT.

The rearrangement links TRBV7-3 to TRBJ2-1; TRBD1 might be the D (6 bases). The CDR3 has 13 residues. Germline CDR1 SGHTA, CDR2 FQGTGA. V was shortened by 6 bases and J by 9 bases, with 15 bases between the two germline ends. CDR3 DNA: TGTGCCAGCAGTAATACAGGGTTGGGTGAGCAGTTCTTC. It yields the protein CASSNTGLGEQFF.

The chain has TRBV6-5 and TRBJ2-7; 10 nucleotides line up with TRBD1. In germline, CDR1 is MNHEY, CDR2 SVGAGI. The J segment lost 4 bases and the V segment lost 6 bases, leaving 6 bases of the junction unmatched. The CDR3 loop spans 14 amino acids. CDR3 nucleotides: TGTGCCAGCAGCGGGACAGGGGTCGGGTACGAGCAGTACTTC. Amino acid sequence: CASSGTGVGYEQYF.

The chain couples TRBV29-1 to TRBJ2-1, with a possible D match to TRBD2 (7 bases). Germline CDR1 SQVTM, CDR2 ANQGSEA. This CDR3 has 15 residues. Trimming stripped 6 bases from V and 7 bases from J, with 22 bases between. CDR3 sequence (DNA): TGCAGCGTGGCACAAACGTCAGGGGAGGGTAATGAGCAGTTCTTC. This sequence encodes CSVAQTSGEGNEQFF.

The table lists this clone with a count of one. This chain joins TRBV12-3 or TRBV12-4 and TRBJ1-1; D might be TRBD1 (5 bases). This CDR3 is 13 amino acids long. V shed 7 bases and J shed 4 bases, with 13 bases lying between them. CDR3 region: CASTLGAGTEAFF. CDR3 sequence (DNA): TGTGCCAGCACCCTCGGGGCTGGCACTGAAGCTTTCTTT.

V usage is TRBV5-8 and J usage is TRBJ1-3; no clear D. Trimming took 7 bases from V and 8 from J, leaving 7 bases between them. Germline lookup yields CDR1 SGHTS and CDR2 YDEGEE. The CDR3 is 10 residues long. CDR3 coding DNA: TGTGCCAGCGGGTTACACACCATATATTTT. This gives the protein CASGLHTIYF.

The CDR3 sequence is CASSYSDTSEPQHF. In DNA form, the CDR3 reads TGTGCCAGCAGTTACTCGGACACTTCAGAGCCCCAGCATTTT. The rearrangement uses TRBV6-5 and TRBJ1-5; D might be TRBD1 (5 bases). There are 14 residues in the CDR3. In germline, CDR1 is MNHEY, CDR2 SVGAGI. V lost 0 bases and J lost 8, with 11 bases in between.

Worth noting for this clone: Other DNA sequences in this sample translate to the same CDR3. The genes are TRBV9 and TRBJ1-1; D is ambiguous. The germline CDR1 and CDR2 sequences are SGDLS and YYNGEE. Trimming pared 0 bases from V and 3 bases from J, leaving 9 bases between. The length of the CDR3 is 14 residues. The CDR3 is CASSVAGVDTEAFF. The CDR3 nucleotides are TGTGCCAGCAGCGTAGCTGGGGTTGACACTGAAGCTTTCTTT.

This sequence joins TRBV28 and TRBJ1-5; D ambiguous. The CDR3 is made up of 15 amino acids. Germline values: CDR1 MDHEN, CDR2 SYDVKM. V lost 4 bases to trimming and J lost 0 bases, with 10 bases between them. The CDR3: CASSSPQVSNQPQHF. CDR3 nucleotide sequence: TGTGCCAGCAGTTCTCCTCAAGTTAGCAATCAGCCCCAGCATTTT. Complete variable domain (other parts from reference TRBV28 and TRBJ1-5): DVKVTQSSRYLVKRTGEKVFLECVQDMDHENMFWYRQDPGLGLRLIYFSYDVKMKEKGDIPEGYSVSREKKERFSLILESASTNQTSMYLCASSSPQVSNQPQHFGDGTRLSIL.

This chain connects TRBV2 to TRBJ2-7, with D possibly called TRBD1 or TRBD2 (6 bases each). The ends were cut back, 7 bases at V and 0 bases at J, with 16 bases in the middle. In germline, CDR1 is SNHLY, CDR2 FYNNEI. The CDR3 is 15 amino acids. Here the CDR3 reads CASTRGDTGSYEQYF. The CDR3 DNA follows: TGTGCCAGCACTCGCGGGGACACCGGCTCCTACGAGCAGTACTTC. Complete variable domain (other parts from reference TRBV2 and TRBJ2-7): EPEVTQTPSHQVTQMGQEVILRCVPISNHLYFYWYRQILGQKVEFLVSFYNNEISEKSEIFDDQFSVERPDGSNFTLKIRSTKLEDSAMYFCASTRGDTGSYEQYFGPGTRLTVT.

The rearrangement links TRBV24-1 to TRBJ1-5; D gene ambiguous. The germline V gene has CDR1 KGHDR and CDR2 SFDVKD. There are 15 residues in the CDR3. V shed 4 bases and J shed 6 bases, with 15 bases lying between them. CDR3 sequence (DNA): TGTGCCACCAGTGACCGGACGGACTGGAGTCAGCCCCAGCATTTT. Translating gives CATSDRTDWSQPQHF.

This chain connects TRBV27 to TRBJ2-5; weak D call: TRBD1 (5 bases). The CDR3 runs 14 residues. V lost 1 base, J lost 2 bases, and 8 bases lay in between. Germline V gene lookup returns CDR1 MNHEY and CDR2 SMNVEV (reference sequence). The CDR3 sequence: CASSLWGRQETQYF. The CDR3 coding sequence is TGTGCCAGCAGTTTATGGGGCAGACAAGAGACCCAGTACTTC.

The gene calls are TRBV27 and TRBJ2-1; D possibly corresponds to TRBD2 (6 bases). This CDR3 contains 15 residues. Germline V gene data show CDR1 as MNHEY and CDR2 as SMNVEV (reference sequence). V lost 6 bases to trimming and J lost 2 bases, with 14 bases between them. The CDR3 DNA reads TGTGCCAGCAGAACCTGGGACTTCCCCTACAATGAGCAGTTCTTC. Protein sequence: CASRTWDFPYNEQFF.

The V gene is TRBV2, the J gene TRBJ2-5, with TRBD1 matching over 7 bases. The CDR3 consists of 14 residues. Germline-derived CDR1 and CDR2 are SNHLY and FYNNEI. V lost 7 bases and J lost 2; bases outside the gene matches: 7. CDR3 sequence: CASNYMGQQETQYF. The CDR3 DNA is TGTGCCAGCAACTACATGGGACAGCAAGAGACCCAGTACTTC.

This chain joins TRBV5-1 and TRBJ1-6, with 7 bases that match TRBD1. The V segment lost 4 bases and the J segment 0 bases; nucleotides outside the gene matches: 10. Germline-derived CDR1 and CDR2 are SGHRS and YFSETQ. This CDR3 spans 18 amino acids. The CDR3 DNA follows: TGCGCCAGCAGCCACGGGACAGATCCAAGCTCCTATAATTCACCCCTCCACTTT. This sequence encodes CASSHGTDPSSYNSPLHF. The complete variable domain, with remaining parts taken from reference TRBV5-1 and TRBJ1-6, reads KAGVTQTPRYLIKTRGQQVTLSCSPISGHRSVSWYQQTPGQGLQFLFEYFSETQRNKGNFPGRFSGRQFSNSRSEMNVSTLELGDSALYLCASSHGTDPSSYNSPLHFGNGTRLTVT.